These 5 T cell receptor beta chains share one sample of origin, sequenced in a study of blood T cell repertoires in COVID-19. The protocol was immunoSEQ multiplex PCR, while the TCRdb copy is restricted to in-frame clones and leaves out a portion. The data contain roughly 250,000 clones, around 82% of them singletons. The sample taken for sequencing was peripheral blood. These receptors all come from a human donor in a cohort sampled during active COVID-19.

The sample holds one count of this clone. CDR3 DNA: TGTGCCAGCAGCGCTACGACAGGGCTTTATGGCTACACCTTC. It specifies CASSATTGLYGYTF. V gene TRBV11-2 combines with J gene TRBJ1-2; 7 bases match TRBD1. Germline-derived CDR1 and CDR2 are SGHAT and FQNNGV. The J segment lost 5 bases and the V segment lost 5 bases, leaving 8 bases of the junction unmatched. The CDR3 sequence is 14 residues long.

The CDR3 bases are TGCGCCAGCAGCCAAGTGCTATCGGGCTCCTATAATTCACCCCTCCACTTT. It yields the protein CASSQVLSGSYNSPLHF. The chain carries TRBV4-3 and TRBJ1-6; D is uncertain. Trimming took off 1 base at V and 0 bases at J, with 10 bases between the two ends. CDR1 LGHNA and CDR2 YSLEER come from the germline V gene. The CDR3 is 17 amino acids.

The J gene is TRBJ2-3, the V gene TRBV4-3, with 8 nucleotides matching TRBD2. Germline V gene sequence: CDR1 LGHNA, CDR2 YSLEER. V shed 4 bases and J 1 base; nucleotides not matched to a gene: 7. The CDR3 contains 16 residues. CDR3 in amino acids: CASSRQAGARTDTQYF. The CDR3 bases are TGCGCCAGCAGCCGCCAAGCGGGGGCCCGCACAGATACGCAGTATTTT.

This clone appeared a few times. The chain recombines TRBV7-9 with TRBJ2-3, with D possibly matching TRBD2 (6 bases). Trimming shortened V by 6 bases and J by 3 bases, and 13 bases separated the two germline ends. The CDR3 totals 14 residues. CDR1 is SEHNR, CDR2 FQNEAQ, per germline (reference sequence). The CDR3 loop reads CASRRGGLTDTQYF. CDR3 DNA: TGTGCCAGCAGGCGGGGAGGACTGACAGATACGCAGTATTTT.

The chain has TRBV11-3 and TRBJ1-2; the D is unclear. V lost 5 bases to trimming and J lost 8 bases, with 12 bases between them. The germline CDR1 and CDR2 sequences are SGHNT and YENEEA. The CDR3 has 12 residues. The CDR3 is CASSRHEGGYTF. Here the CDR3 DNA reads TGTGCCAGCAGCCGACATGAAGGAGGCTACACCTTC.